This T cell receptor (beta chain) was identified in a study of blood T cell repertoires in COVID-19. Study summary: Acute-phase and convalescent COVID-19 samples originated in the United States, Italy and Spain. T cells, B-cell-depleted T cells, or PBMCs supplied cDNA or gDNA.

In the study's own analysis: Amplified reference gene primers provided the basis for estimating nucleated cell counts. Method: immunoSEQ multiplex PCR; TCRdb's copy keeps in-frame clones and lacks some. From that table come the V and J calls and clone size; the DNA was used to work out D and trimming. The sample holds 120,000 or so clones, around 82% seen once. The CDR3 consists of 15 residues. Germline CDR1 reads SGHDT; CDR2 reads YYEEEE. Trimming cost V 1 base and J 5 bases, with 12 bases left between them. The specimen sequenced was peripheral blood. The V gene is TRBV5-6, the J gene TRBJ2-2; D is unclear. This clonotype was sampled from a woman aged 55-69 years with acute or convalescent COVID-19. For the CDR3, the DNA is TGTGCCAGCAGCTTGTGGGCGACCCGGACCGGGGAGCTGTTTTTT. Its translation: CASSLWATRTGELFF.